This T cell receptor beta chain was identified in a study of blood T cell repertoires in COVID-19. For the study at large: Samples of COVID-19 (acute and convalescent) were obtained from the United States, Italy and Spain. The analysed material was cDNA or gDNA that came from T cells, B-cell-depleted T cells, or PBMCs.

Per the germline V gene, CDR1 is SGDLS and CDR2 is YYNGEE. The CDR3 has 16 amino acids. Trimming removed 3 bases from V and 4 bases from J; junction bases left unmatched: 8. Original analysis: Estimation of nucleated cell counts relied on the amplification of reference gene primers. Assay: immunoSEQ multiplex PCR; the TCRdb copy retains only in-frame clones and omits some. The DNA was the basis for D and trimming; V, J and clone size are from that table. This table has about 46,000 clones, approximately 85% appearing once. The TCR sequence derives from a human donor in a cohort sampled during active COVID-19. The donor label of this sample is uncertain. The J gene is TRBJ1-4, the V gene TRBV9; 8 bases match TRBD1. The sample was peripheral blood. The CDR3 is CASSALGQGNNEKLFF. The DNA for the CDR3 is TGTGCCAGCAGCGCCCTAGGACAGGGCAATAATGAAAAACTGTTTTTT.